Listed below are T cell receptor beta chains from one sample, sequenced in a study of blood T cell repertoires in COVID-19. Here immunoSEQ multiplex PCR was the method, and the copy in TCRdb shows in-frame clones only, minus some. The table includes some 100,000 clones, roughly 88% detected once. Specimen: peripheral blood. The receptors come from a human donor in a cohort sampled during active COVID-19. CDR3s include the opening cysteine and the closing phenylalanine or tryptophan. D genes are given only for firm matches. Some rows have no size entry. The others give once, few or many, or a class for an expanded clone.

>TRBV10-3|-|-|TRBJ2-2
CAISVGRDGGELFF
TGTGCCATCAGTGTAGGGCGGGACGGAGGGGAGCTGTTTTTT
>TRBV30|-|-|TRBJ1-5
CAWSWAISNQPQHF
TGTGCCTGGAGTTGGGCAATTAGCAATCAGCCCCAGCATTTT
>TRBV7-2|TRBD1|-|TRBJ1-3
CASSSSGTGGGNTIYF
TGTGCCAGCAGCTCCAGTGGGACAGGGGGAGGAAACACCATATATTTT
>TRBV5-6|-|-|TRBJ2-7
CASSLSSYEQYF
TGTGCCAGCAGCTTATCATCCTACGAGCAGTACTTC
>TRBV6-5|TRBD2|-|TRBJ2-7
CASETSGGSYEQYF
TGTGCCAGTGAGACTAGCGGGGGGTCCTACGAGCAGTACTTC
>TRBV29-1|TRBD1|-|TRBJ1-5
CSVQGTGQQPQHF
TGCAGCGTACAGGGGACAGGGCAACAGCCCCAGCATTTT
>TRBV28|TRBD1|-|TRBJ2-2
CASSSPYTGTGFTGELFF
TGTGCCAGCAGTTCCCCATACACCGGGACAGGGTTCACCGGGGAGCTGTTTTTT
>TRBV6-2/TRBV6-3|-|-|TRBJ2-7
CASSPGQTYEQYF
TGTGCCAGCAGCCCCGGACAGACCTACGAGCAGTACTTC
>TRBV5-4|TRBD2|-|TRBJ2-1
CASSFGLADNEQFF
TGTGCCAGCAGCTTTGGACTAGCGGACAATGAGCAGTTCTTC
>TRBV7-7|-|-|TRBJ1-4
CASSVGPTSNEKLFF
TGTGCCAGCAGCGTAGGCCCAACTAGTAATGAAAAACTGTTTTTT
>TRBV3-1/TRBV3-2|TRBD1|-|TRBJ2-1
CASSQPDRVVSVKNEQFF
TGTGCCAGCAGCCAACCCGACAGGGTCGTAAGTGTTAAGAATGAGCAGTTCTTC
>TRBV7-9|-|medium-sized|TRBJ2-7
CASSLVQGIHEQYF
TGTGCCAGCAGCTTAGTTCAGGGTATCCACGAGCAGTACTTC
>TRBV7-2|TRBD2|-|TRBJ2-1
CASSSTSGQYNEQFF
TGTGCCAGCAGCTCGACTAGCGGGCAGTACAATGAGCAGTTCTTC
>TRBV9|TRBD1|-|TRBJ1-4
CASSVGTGNEKLFF
TGTGCCAGCAGCGTAGGGACAGGGAACGAAAAACTGTTTTTT
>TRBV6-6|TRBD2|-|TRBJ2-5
CASSSGTTAETQYF
TGTGCCAGCTCGAGCGGGACTACTGCAGAGACCCAGTACTTC
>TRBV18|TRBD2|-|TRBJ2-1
CASSLGTSGNEQFF
TGTGCCAGCTCACTCGGGACTAGCGGAAATGAGCAGTTCTTC
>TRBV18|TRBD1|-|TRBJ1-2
CASSPGQGNYGYTF
TGTGCCAGCTCGCCGGGACAGGGGAACTATGGCTACACCTTC
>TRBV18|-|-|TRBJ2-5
CASSSNPVGAGQETQYF
TGTGCCAGCTCATCCAACCCTGTGGGAGCGGGCCAAGAGACCCAGTACTTC
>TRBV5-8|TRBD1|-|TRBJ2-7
CASSFSPGQLTYEQYF
TGTGCCAGCAGCTTCTCCCCGGGACAGCTGACCTACGAGCAGTACTTC
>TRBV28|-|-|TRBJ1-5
CASFRGRGYQPQHF
TGTGCCAGCTTTCGGGGAAGGGGGTATCAGCCCCAGCATTTT
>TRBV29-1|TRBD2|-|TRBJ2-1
CSVEESRLALNEQFF
TGCAGCGTTGAAGAGTCGAGACTAGCTCTCAATGAGCAGTTCTTC
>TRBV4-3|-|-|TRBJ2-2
CASSQAWAAGELFF
TGCGCCAGCAGCCAAGCCTGGGCTGCCGGGGAGCTGTTTTTT
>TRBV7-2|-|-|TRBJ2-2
CASSSRGGANTGELFF
TGTGCCAGCAGCTCCCGCGGGGGCGCGAACACCGGGGAGCTGTTTTTT
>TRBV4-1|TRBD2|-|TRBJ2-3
CASSQEGIAGRTDTQYF
TGCGCCAGCAGCCAAGAAGGGATAGCGGGGCGCACAGATACGCAGTATTTT
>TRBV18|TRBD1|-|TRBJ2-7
CASSHRDRPYEQYF
TGTGCCAGCTCACATAGGGACAGGCCATACGAGCAGTACTTC
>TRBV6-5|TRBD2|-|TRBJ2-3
CASSYSAAGSTDTQYF
TGTGCCAGCAGTTACTCGGCAGCGGGGAGCACAGATACGCAGTATTTT
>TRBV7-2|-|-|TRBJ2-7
CASSPSATLYEQYF
TGTGCCAGCAGCCCTAGTGCCACCCTCTACGAGCAGTACTTC
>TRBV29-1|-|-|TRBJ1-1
CSVRDGMITEAFF
TGCAGCGTGCGAGACGGGATGATCACTGAAGCTTTCTTT
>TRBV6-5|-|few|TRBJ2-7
CASRNQQGSYEQYF
TGTGCCAGCAGAAACCAACAGGGTTCCTACGAGCAGTACTTC
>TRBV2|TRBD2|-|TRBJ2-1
CASSPGLAGEYNEQFF
TGTGCCAGCAGTCCTGGACTAGCGGGAGAGTACAATGAGCAGTTCTTC
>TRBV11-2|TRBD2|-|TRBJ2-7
CASSPPSGLSYEQYF
TGTGCCAGCAGCCCGCCTAGCGGCCTTTCCTACGAGCAGTACTTC
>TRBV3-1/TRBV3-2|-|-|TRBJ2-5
CASSQAGRGETQYF
TGTGCCAGCAGCCAGGCGGGCCGAGGAGAGACCCAGTACTTC
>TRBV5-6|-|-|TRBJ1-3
CASSLLRSSGGSGNTIYF
TGTGCCAGCAGCTTGTTACGATCGTCCGGGGGCTCTGGAAACACCATATATTTT
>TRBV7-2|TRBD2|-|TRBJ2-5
CASSLAAAGGGETQYF
TGTGCCAGCAGCTTAGCGGCAGCGGGAGGGGGAGAGACCCAGTACTTC
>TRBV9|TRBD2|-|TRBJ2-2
CASSANAGLAGRNTGELFF
TGTGCCAGCAGCGCGAACGCCGGACTAGCGGGGAGGAACACCGGGGAGCTGTTTTTT
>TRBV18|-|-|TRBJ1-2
CASSQLERGRKGYTF
TGTGCCAGCTCACAACTTGAGCGGGGGAGGAAAGGCTACACCTTC
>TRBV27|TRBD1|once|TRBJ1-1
CASSPTGIDTEAFF
TGTGCCAGCAGCCCGACAGGGATCGACACTGAAGCTTTCTTT
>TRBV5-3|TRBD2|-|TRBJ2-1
CARKRGSTYNEQFF
TGTGCCAGAAAGCGGGGGTCTACCTACAATGAGCAGTTCTTC
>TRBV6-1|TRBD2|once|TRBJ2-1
CASSELWREGLATDEQFF
TGTGCCAGCAGTGAACTTTGGCGGGAGGGCCTCGCGACAGATGAGCAGTTCTTC
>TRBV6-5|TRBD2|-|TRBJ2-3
CASSYPPGGPTDTQYF
TGTGCCAGCAGTTACCCTCCGGGAGGGCCTACAGATACGCAGTATTTT
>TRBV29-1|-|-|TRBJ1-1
CSVVGVTEAFF
TGCAGCGTCGTCGGGGTCACTGAAGCTTTCTTT
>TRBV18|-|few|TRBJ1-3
CASSPGEGPGNTIYF
TGTGCCAGCTCCCCGGGAGAGGGACCAGGAAACACCATATATTTT
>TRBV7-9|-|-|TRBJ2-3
CASSLVGGPSTDTQYF
TGTGCCAGCAGCTTGGTGGGGGGACCTAGCACAGATACGCAGTATTTT
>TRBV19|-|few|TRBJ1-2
CASTLPGGIYGYTF
TGTGCCAGTACTCTACCCGGTGGTATCTATGGCTACACCTTC
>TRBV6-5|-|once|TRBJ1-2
CASSSRYPEDYGYTF
TGTGCCAGCAGTTCCCGTTATCCCGAGGACTATGGCTACACCTTC
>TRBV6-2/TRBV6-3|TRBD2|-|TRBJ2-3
CASSYAAGGITDTQYF
TGTGCCAGCAGTTACGCGGCGGGGGGAATAACAGATACGCAGTATTTT
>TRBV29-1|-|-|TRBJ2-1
CSVVTGNVGNEQFF
TGCAGCGTTGTAACAGGAAACGTGGGCAATGAGCAGTTCTTC
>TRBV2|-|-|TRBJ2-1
CASTGYNEQFF
TGTGCCAGCACAGGGTACAATGAGCAGTTCTTC
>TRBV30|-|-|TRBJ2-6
CAWEKQGSGANVLTF
TGTGCCTGGGAAAAGCAGGGGTCTGGGGCCAACGTCCTGACTTTC
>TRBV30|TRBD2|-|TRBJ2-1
CAWSMPSGRTGRDEQFF
TGTGCCTGGAGTATGCCTAGCGGGAGAACAGGGCGAGATGAGCAGTTCTTC
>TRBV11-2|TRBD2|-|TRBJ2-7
CASSSYLGTSGGTYEQYF
TGTGCCAGCAGCTCCTACCTCGGGACTAGCGGGGGGACCTACGAGCAGTACTTC
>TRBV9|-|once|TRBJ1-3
CASSFRGDPGNTIYF
TGTGCCAGCAGCTTCAGGGGTGATCCTGGAAACACCATATATTTT